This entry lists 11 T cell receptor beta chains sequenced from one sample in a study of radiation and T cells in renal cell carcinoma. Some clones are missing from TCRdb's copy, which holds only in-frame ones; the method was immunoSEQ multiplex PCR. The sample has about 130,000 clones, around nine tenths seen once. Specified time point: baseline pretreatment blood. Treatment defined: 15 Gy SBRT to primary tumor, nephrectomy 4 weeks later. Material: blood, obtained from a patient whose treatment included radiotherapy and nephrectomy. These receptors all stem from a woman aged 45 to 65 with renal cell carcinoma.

As DNA, the CDR3 is TGTGCCAGCTCACCAGAGGGTGGTGGCGGGGAGCTGTTTTTT. This encodes CASSPEGGGGELFF. The J gene is TRBJ2-2, the V gene TRBV18; D may be TRBD2 (5 bases). The CDR3 totals 14 residues. Trimming left V 2 bases short and J 7 bases short, with 11 bases between. Germline CDR1 reads KGHSH; CDR2 reads LQKENI.

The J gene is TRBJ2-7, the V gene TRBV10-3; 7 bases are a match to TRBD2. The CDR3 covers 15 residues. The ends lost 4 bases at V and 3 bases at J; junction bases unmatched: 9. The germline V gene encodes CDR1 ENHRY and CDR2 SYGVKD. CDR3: CAISGTLAPGYEQYF. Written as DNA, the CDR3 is TGTGCCATCAGTGGAACACTAGCGCCAGGCTACGAGCAGTACTTC.

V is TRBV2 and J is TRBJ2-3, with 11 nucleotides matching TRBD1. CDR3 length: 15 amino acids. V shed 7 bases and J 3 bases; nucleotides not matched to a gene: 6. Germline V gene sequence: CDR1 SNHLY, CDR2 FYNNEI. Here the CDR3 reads CASMGDRGITDTQYF. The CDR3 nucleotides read TGTGCCAGCATGGGGGACAGGGGGATAACAGATACGCAGTATTTT.

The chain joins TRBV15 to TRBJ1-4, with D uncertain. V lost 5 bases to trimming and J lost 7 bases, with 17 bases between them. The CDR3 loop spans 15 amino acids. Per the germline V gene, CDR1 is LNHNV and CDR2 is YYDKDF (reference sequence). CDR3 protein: CATSPQRGDIEKLFF. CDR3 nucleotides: TGTGCCACCAGCCCACAGCGAGGAGACATTGAAAAACTGTTTTTT.

CDR3 protein: CASSFGRLNYGYTF. The CDR3 DNA is TGCGCCAGCAGCTTCGGGAGATTGAACTATGGCTACACCTTC. V is TRBV5-1 and J is TRBJ1-2; no definite D call. The V end was cut by 2 bases, the J end by 2 bases, with 10 bases between. The CDR3 is 14 amino acids. Germline loops: CDR1 SGHRS, CDR2 YFSETQ.

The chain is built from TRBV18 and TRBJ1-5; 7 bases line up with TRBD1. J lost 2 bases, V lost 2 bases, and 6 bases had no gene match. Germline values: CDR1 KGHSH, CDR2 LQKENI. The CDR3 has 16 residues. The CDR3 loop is CASSPSDRDGNQPQHF. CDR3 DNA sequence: TGTGCCAGCTCACCATCCGACAGGGACGGCAATCAGCCCCAGCATTTT.

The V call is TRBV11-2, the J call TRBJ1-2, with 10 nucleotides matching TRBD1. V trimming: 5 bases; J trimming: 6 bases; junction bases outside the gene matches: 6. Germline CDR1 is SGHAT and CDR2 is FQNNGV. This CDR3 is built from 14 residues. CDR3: CASSRSGTGDGYTF. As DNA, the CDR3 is TGTGCCAGCAGCCGTTCCGGGACAGGGGATGGCTACACCTTC.

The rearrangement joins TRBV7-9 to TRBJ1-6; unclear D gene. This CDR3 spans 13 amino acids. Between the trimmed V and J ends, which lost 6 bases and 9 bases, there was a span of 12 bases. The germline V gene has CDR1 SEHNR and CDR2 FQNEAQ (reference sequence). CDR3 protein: CASSEGIGSPLHF. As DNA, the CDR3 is TGTGCCAGCAGTGAGGGTATCGGTTCACCCCTCCACTTT.

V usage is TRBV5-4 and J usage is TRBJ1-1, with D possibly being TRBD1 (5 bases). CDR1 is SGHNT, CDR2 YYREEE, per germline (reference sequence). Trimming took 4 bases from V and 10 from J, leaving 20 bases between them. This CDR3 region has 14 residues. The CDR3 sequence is CASSAHPGDSPAFF. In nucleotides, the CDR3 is TGTGCCAGCAGCGCCCACCCTGGGGACTCTCCAGCTTTCTTT.

The CDR3 coding sequence is TGCAGCGTTTTGGTCGTAGCGGACACCGGGGAGCTGTTTTTT. Amino acids: CSVLVVADTGELFF. V usage is TRBV29-1 and J usage is TRBJ2-2, with a possible D match to TRBD2 (6 bases). Trimming cost V 5 bases and J 3 bases, with 13 bases left between them. From germline, CDR1 is SQVTM and CDR2 ANQGSEA. The CDR3 has 14 residues.

CDR3 sequence (DNA): TGTGCCAGCAGTTACGACTCGGGACAGGTGATTTCACCCCTCCACTTT. Translation: CASSYDSGQVISPLHF. This sequence joins TRBV6-6 and TRBJ1-6, with 8 bases aligning to TRBD1. J lost 9 bases, V lost 2 bases, and 9 bases had no gene match. Looked up from germline, CDR1 is MNHNY and CDR2 is SVGAGI (reference sequence). This CDR3 region has 16 residues.